The T cell receptor beta chain described here comes from a study of technical replicates of blood from several donors. The CDR3 is 14 residues long. J lost 7 bases, V lost 7 bases, and 7 bases had no gene match. Germline CDR1 is SGDLS and CDR2 is YYNGEE. Here immunoSEQ multiplex PCR was the method, and the copy in TCRdb shows in-frame clones only, minus some. The sample has around 68,000 clones; 95% to 98% are singletons. Sequenced input: T cells isolated from PBMCs. The V and J genes are TRBV9 and TRBJ2-2; 10 bases line up with TRBD1. The TCR comes from a human donor in good health. The CDR3 DNA reads TGTGCCAGCTCCGGGACAGGGGTTGTCGGGGAGCTGTTTTTT. Protein sequence: CASSGTGVVGELFF.